This T cell receptor (beta chain) was captured in a study of cytomegalovirus exposure and HLA in healthy donors. Findings and caveats of the study: Cytomegalovirus-associated status was assigned to approximately 160 TCR beta chains.

Germline assignment: CDR1 MNHEY and CDR2 SVGAGI. This CDR3 spans 15 amino acids. The ends were cut back, 2 bases at V and 4 bases at J, with 12 bases in the middle. In the PCR, 60 Vbeta and 13 Jbeta primers were used. The repertoire was sequenced with immunoSEQ multiplex PCR; TCRdb's copy has only in-frame clones and lacks some. This table has hundreds of thousands of clones, under 80% appearing once. A word on this clone: The antigen is undetermined.

The receptor's source is a female donor in good health and CMV-seronegative. The V and J genes are TRBV6-5 and TRBJ1-5; D is perhaps TRBD1 (5 bases). The sequenced sample was PBMCs. The CDR3 loop is CASSYDVGGNQPQHF. In DNA, the CDR3 is TGTGCCAGCAGTTACGATGTGGGGGGAAATCAGCCCCAGCATTTT.